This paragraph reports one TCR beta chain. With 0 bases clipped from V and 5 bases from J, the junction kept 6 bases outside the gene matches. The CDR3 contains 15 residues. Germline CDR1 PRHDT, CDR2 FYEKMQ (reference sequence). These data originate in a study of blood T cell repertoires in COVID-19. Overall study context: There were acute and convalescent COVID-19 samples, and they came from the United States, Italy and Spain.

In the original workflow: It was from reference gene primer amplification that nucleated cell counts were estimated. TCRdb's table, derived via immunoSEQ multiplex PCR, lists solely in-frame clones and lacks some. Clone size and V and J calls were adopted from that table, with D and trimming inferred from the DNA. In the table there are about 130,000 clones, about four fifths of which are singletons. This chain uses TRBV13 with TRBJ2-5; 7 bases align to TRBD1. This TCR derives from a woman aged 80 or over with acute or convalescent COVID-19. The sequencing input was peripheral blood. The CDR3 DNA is TGTGCCAGCAGCTTAGGGAGGGGGCCGGGCGAGACCCAGTACTTC. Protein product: CASSLGRGPGETQYF.